This T cell receptor beta chain appears in the sequencing data of a study of T cell repertoires in cytomegalovirus infection. Study observations and caveats: Ex vivo responses were dominated by HLA-C-restricted CMV-specific TCR beta clonotypes.

Per germline, CDR1 MNHEY and CDR2 SVGAGI. V was pared by 0 bases and J by 1 base, with 11 bases of the junction left unmatched. The CDR3 has 19 amino acids. The table lists this clonotype with a few counts. What it recognizes is unknown. MiXCR, applied by TCRdb to the reads, yields one record per CDR3 protein. This sample has under 300,000 distinct CDR3 sequences; over 15% occur once, and the top ten carry less than 50%. V and J are TRBV6-5 and TRBJ2-3, with 9 positions matching TRBD1. This TCR came from a human donor in good health (CMV status not recorded). Some clones in this sample may be carry-over from other donors' samples. The sequenced sample consisted of CD8+ T cells from PBMCs. The CDR3 loop is CASSYSTLDRGKGTDTQYF. The CDR3 nucleotides are TGTGCCAGCAGTTACTCGACCCTAGACAGGGGGAAGGGCACAGATACGCAGTATTTT.